The rows below give T cell receptor beta chains drawn from one sample of a study of blood T cells in healthy people across ages. MiXCR, run by TCRdb on the 5' RACE reads, gives a single entry per CDR3 protein. The sample includes about 1.6 million distinct CDR3 sequences, roughly 32% of them seen just once. Source material: blood. The receptors derive from a woman in her twenties or thirties in good health. Both conserved end residues are part of each CDR3. The order of the fields is D gene, CDR3 length, V gene, clone size, J gene, CDR3 protein, CDR3 DNA. The D gene is left open where the match is weak. Clone size is stated in some rows and not others, as once, few, many or a class when expanded.

>TRBD1|14|TRBV28|few|TRBJ1-4
CASSLWGGGEKLFF
TGTGCCAGCAGTTTGTGGGGAGGGGGCGAAAAACTGTTTTTT
>-|14|TRBV9|many|TRBJ2-5
CASSVEAGEVSQYF
TGTGCCAGCAGCGTAGAGGCCGGGGAAGTCTCCCAGTACTTC
>-|13|TRBV13|many|TRBJ2-5
CASSNRGEETQYF
TGTGCCAGCAGCAACCGGGGCGAAGAGACCCAGTACTTC
>TRBD2|16|TRBV7-2|-|TRBJ2-3
CASSRTSLGGGYTQYF
TGTGCCAGCAGCCGGACTAGTTTGGGGGGAGGTTATACGCAGTATTTT
>-|17|TRBV24-1|few|TRBJ2-3
CATSEGGSRGGGDTQYF
TGTGCCACCAGTGAAGGGGGCAGTAGGGGAGGAGGTGATACGCAGTATTTT
>-|17|TRBV4-1|few|TRBJ2-1
CASSQDDSFSAYNEQFF
TGCGCCAGCAGCCAAGATGACAGCTTTAGCGCCTACAATGAGCAGTTCTTC
>-|13|TRBV25-1|few|TRBJ2-3
CASSVGAVDTQYF
TGTGCCAGCAGTGTGGGAGCGGTAGATACGCAGTATTTT
>-|15|TRBV25-1|-|TRBJ2-5
CASSAGGNRGETQYF
TGTGCCAGCAGTGCGGGGGGAAATAGGGGGGAGACCCAGTACTTC
>-|15|TRBV5-1|-|TRBJ1-4
CASSPYGRNNEKLFF
TGCGCCAGCAGCCCCTACGGGCGCAATAATGAAAAACTGTTTTTT
>-|16|TRBV6-2/TRBV6-3|few|TRBJ1-5
CASSYGNWTSNQPQHF
TGTGCCAGCAGTTACGGAAACTGGACCAGCAATCAGCCCCAGCATTTT
>-|13|TRBV20-1|-|TRBJ2-7
CSAGGGMGDEQYF
TGCAGTGCAGGGGGGGGGATGGGAGACGAGCAGTACTTC
>TRBD1|15|TRBV29-1|-|TRBJ1-2
CSVEERGQGAGGYTF
TGCAGCGTTGAAGAACGCGGACAGGGGGCTGGTGGCTACACCTTC
>TRBD1|15|TRBV5-5|few|TRBJ1-6
CASRPGQGGNSPLHF
TGTGCCAGCAGACCGGGACAGGGGGGGAATTCACCCCTCCACTTT
>TRBD2|18|TRBV28|-|TRBJ2-7
CASSWDPGSGRALVEQYF
TGTGCCAGCAGTTGGGATCCGGGTAGCGGGAGGGCCCTGGTCGAGCAGTACTTC
>-|15|TRBV12-3/TRBV12-4|many|TRBJ2-5
CASSQTGQGGETQYF
TGTGCCAGCAGTCAAACAGGGCAAGGCGGGGAGACCCAGTACTTC
>TRBD1|14|TRBV5-1|-|TRBJ1-2
CASSLVEGARGYTF
TGCGCCAGCAGCTTGGTAGAGGGGGCGCGTGGCTACACCTTC
>-|15|TRBV5-1|-|TRBJ2-7
CASSLASSAGYEQYF
TGCGCCAGCAGCTTAGCCTCTTCGGCGGGGTACGAGCAGTACTTC
>-|13|TRBV29-1|many|TRBJ2-7
CSVGDGPSYEQYF
TGCAGCGTGGGGGACGGGCCCTCCTACGAGCAGTACTTC
>TRBD1|14|TRBV6-6|few|TRBJ2-1
CASSPGGAAVEQFF
TGTGCCAGCAGCCCAGGGGGAGCGGCGGTTGAGCAGTTCTTC
>TRBD2|14|TRBV24-1|-|TRBJ2-3
CATSLTSWADTQYF
TGTGCCACCAGTCTGACTAGCTGGGCAGATACGCAGTATTTT
>-|12|TRBV28|-|TRBJ2-2
CASPGNTGELFF
TGTGCCAGCCCTGGGAACACCGGGGAGCTGTTTTTT
>-|12|TRBV29-1|many|TRBJ2-1
CSVGVSYNEQFF
TGCAGCGTTGGTGTATCCTACAATGAGCAGTTCTTC
>TRBD2|14|TRBV7-9|-|TRBJ2-3
CARGGGLDTDTQYF
TGTGCCCGGGGGGGAGGGTTAGACACAGATACGCAGTATTTT
>TRBD1|15|TRBV5-1|-|TRBJ1-1
CASSNRGQVNTEAFF
TGCGCCAGCAGCAACAGGGGGCAGGTGAACACTGAAGCTTTCTTT
>-|13|TRBV7-9|few|TRBJ1-2
CASSLIGSYGYTF
TGTGCCAGCAGCTTAATCGGGAGCTATGGCTACACCTTC
>-|13|TRBV29-1|-|TRBJ1-1
CSVRHSGNTEAFF
TGCAGCGTGAGACACTCAGGAAATACTGAAGCTTTCTTT
>TRBD2|14|TRBV29-1|many|TRBJ2-3
CSVGGLAGTDTQYF
TGCAGCGTTGGAGGGCTAGCGGGAACAGATACGCAGTATTTT
>-|19|TRBV4-1|-|TRBJ2-5
CASSQDFPLRVRGSETQYF
TGCGCCAGCAGCCAAGATTTCCCCCTCCGCGTCCGGGGTTCCGAGACCCAGTACTTC
>-|18|TRBV20-1|few|TRBJ2-6
CSALTGGLRFSGANVLTF
TGCAGTGCCCTGACCGGGGGGCTACGATTCTCTGGGGCCAACGTCCTGACTTTC